This T cell receptor beta chain stems from a study of Graves' ophthalmopathy and Graves' hyperthyroidism. Study summary: At the time of initial diagnosis and before any treatment, peripheral blood was collected.

RNA transcripts provided the template for amplifying TCR beta CDR3 regions. HTBI primers primed a first-round RT-PCR, and a second-round multiplex PCR followed. TCRdb re-called the multiplex PCR reads through MiXCR, storing one row per CDR3 protein. The sample lists almost 750,000 distinct CDR3 sequences, roughly 40% occurring once. The V end lost 6 bases, the J end lost 1 base, and 6 bases lay between the germline ends. CDR1 is ENHRY and CDR2 is SYGVKD in the germline V gene. The CDR3 extends over 12 amino acids. This TCR came from an adult man with Graves' ophthalmopathy. This chain connects TRBV10-3 to TRBJ1-1; unclear D gene. The specimen sequenced was peripheral blood. CDR3 coding DNA: TGTGCCATCAGCTACAAGAACACTGAAGCTTTCTTT. It is translated as CAISYKNTEAFF.